The text below deals with one T cell receptor (beta chain). Its antigen is not identified. The data derive from a study of cytomegalovirus exposure and HLA in healthy donors. CDR3 size: 13 residues. The J segment lost 8 bases and the V segment lost 6 bases, leaving 4 bases of the junction unmatched. Germline lookup yields CDR1 SNHLY and CDR2 FYNNEI. PCR involved 60 Vbeta and 13 Jbeta primers. Data came from immunoSEQ multiplex PCR; TCRdb stores just in-frame clones and leaves some out. Counted here are about 100,000 clones, roughly 82% occurring once; the ten biggest clones make up 1.2%. General study results and limits: Per a prior analysis, the majority of TCR beta V segments were productive roughly 87% or roughly 30% of the time. It was taken for granted in presence/absence analyses that sequencing depth across donors was roughly uniform. TCR beta sequences reportedly predicted the HLA-A and HLA-B alleles of most subjects accurately.

This receptor was taken from a woman aged 18-29 years in good health and CMV-seronegative. The sequenced sample was PBMCs. The chain carries TRBV2 and TRBJ2-1; 10 nucleotides line up with TRBD1. This chain's CDR3 is CASRGTGVYEQFF. Here the CDR3 DNA reads TGTGCCAGCAGGGGGACAGGGGTTTATGAGCAGTTCTTC.